This T cell receptor beta chain was found in a study of blood T cell repertoires in COVID-19. Across the whole study: Collection of acute and convalescent COVID-19 samples took place in the United States, Italy and Spain. T cells, B-cell-depleted T cells, or PBMCs provided the cDNA or gDNA that served as material.

Germline CDR1 reads MNHEY; CDR2 reads SVGEGT. The CDR3 contains 18 residues. J lost 7 bases, V lost 2 bases, and 14 bases had no gene match. Sequencing was performed with immunoSEQ multiplex PCR; in TCRdb, only in-frame clones are kept and a portion is missing. This sample has about 670,000 clones; around 89% occur once, and the top ten carry roughly 0.26%. The sample consisted of peripheral blood. This chain connects TRBV6-2 or TRBV6-3 to TRBJ2-1; 10 bases map to TRBD2. The receptor's source is a woman aged 18-29 years with acute or convalescent COVID-19. CDR3 nucleotide sequence: TGTGCCAGCAGTTACCCCTCCGCACTAGCGGGGATCAGAAATGAGCAGTTCTTC. Translation: CASSYPSALAGIRNEQFF.